The 11 T cell receptor beta chains given below trace back to one sample, sequenced in a study of T-cell reconstitution after alpha-beta-depleted transplantation in children. Researchers prepared the TCRbeta library using unique molecular identifiers, the study reports. One entry per CDR3 protein results from TCRdb running MiXCR on the PCR reads. The sample has over 70,000 distinct CDR3 sequences; 9.5% to 15% are singletons. The material sequenced was PBMCs from the stem cell graft donor, taken from the stem cell graft. These receptors were obtained from a human donor who donated a stem cell graft to a child with inherited bone marrow failure.

This clonotype was picked up many times. This rearrangement joins TRBV20-1 to TRBJ2-1, with 10 bases identical to TRBD2. The CDR3 spans 16 residues. Trimming removed 1 base from V and 4 bases from J; junction bases left unmatched: 7. Per the germline V gene, CDR1 is DFQATT and CDR2 is SNEGSKA (reference sequence). This chain's CDR3 is CSARGGTSATYNEQFF. The CDR3 nucleotides read TGCAGTGCTAGAGGGGGGACTAGCGCTACTTACAATGAGCAGTTCTTC.

Many counts were recorded for this clonotype. DNA of the CDR3: TGTGCCAGCAGCCCTGACAGCAATCAGCCCCAGCATTTT. Its translation is CASSPDSNQPQHF. This rearrangement joins TRBV5-5 to TRBJ1-5; D is unclear. Between the trimmed V and J ends, which lost 4 bases and 1 base, there was a span of 6 bases. This CDR3 has 13 residues. The V gene's germline CDR1 is SGHKS and CDR2 YYEKEE (reference sequence).

This clonotype was observed at least ten times. One end of the junction does not line up with germline, which may come from a read error. The chain is built from TRBV5-1 and TRBJ1-1; D is possibly TRBD1 (6 bases). This CDR3 region has 15 residues. Germline values: CDR1 SGHRS, CDR2 YFSETQ. The CDR3 reads CAISPTGAGLTEAFF. CDR3 sequence (DNA): TGCGCCATCAGCCCCACGGGGGCCGGTTTAACTGAAGCTTTCTTT.

In the case of this clonotype: This may stem from a read error, because a much larger clone lies one nucleotide away. The rearrangement uses TRBV20-1 and TRBJ2-7; D perhaps matches TRBD1 (5 bases). CDR1 and CDR2 (germline): DFQATT, SNEGSKA (reference sequence). CDR3 length: 15 amino acids. CDR3 bases: TGCTGTGCTAGAGATGGGCAGGGCAGCTCCTACGAGCAGTACTTC. Encoded protein: CCARDGQGSSYEQYF.

This clonotype was seen repeatedly, ten times or more. V and J are TRBV7-9 and TRBJ1-1; the D gene is possibly TRBD1 (5 bases). The CDR3 loop spans 14 amino acids. The ends were cut back, 2 bases at V and 6 bases at J, with 13 bases in the middle. Per the germline V gene, CDR1 is SEHNR and CDR2 is FQNEAQ (reference sequence). CDR3 nucleotide sequence: TGTGCCAGCAGCTTACCGGACAAAAAACCTGAAGCTTTCTTT. Protein product: CASSLPDKKPEAFF.

This clonotype was counted at least ten times. This chain links TRBV20-1 with TRBJ1-4; D may be TRBD1 (5 bases). Germline V lookup: CDR1 DFQATT, CDR2 SNEGSKA (reference sequence). The length of the CDR3 is 16 residues. V was cut by 5 bases and J by 3 bases, with 19 bases left in between. CDR3 DNA sequence: TGCAGTGCTCCGCAGGGACCCGGAGGGGCTAATGAAAAACTGTTTTTT. Translated, it gives CSAPQGPGGANEKLFF.

Ten or more counts support this clonotype. The rearrangement links TRBV20-1 to TRBJ1-4, with 9 positions matching TRBD1. Unmatched junction bases numbered 10, after V lost 3 bases and J lost 8 bases. CDR3 length: 15 residues. The V gene's germline CDR1 is DFQATT and CDR2 SNEGSKA (reference sequence). CDR3 nucleotide sequence: TGCAGTGCTAGCCCATTGGGACAGGGACGAGAAAAACTGTTTTTT. It encodes CSASPLGQGREKLFF.

The CDR3 loop is CASSLGVLTSGYEQYF. CDR3 nucleotide sequence: TGTGCCAGCAGCTTAGGTGTTTTGACTAGCGGCTACGAGCAGTACTTC. The chain uses TRBV7-8 and TRBJ2-7; 9 bases are a match to TRBD2. This CDR3 spans 16 amino acids. The trim removed 1 base at V and 3 bases at J, leaving 7 bases unmatched. CDR1 is SGHVS, CDR2 FQNEAQ, per germline.

This clonotype was seen only a few times. The CDR3 region is CAWSPGFGIQYF. CDR3 nucleotide sequence: TGTGCCTGGAGCCCAGGGTTTGGCATTCAGTACTTC. J is TRBJ2-4 and V is TRBV30; D might be TRBD1 (5 bases). CDR3 length equals 12 residues. Trimming stripped 3 bases from V and 9 bases from J, with 12 bases between. The germline gives CDR1 GTSNPN, CDR2 SVGIG (reference sequence).

This clonotype was counted ten times or more. At one end, the junction sequence differs from germline, possibly due to a read error. This chain joins TRBV7-9 and TRBJ1-1; D gene unclear. The length of the CDR3 is 13 residues. The germline V gene encodes CDR1 SEHNR and CDR2 FQNEAQ (reference sequence). In nucleotides, the CDR3 is TGTGCCAGCAGCCGGACGGGGAACACTGAATCTTTCTTT. Amino acid sequence: CASSRTGNTESFF.

This clonotype came up many times. The J gene is TRBJ2-7, the V gene TRBV14; D could derive from TRBD1 or TRBD2 (5 bases each). V lost 5 bases, J lost 5 bases, and 19 bases lay in between. This CDR3 comprises 15 residues. The germline gives CDR1 SGHDN, CDR2 FVKESK. This chain's CDR3 is CASSAYPRDPHEQYF. The DNA for the CDR3 is TGTGCCAGCAGCGCTTACCCCCGGGACCCCCACGAGCAGTACTTC.